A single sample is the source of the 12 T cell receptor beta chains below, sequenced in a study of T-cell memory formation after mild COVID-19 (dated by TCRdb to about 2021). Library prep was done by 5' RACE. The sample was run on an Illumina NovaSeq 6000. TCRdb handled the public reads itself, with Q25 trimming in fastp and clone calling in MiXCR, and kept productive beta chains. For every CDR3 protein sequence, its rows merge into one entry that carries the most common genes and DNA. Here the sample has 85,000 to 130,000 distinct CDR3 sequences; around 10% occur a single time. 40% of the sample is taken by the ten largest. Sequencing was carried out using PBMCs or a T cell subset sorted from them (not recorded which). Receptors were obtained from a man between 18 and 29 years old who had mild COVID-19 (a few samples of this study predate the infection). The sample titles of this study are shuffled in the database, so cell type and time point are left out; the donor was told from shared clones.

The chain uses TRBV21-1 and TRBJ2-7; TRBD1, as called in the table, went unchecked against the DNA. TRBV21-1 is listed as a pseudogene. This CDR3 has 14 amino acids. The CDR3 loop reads CASSKYRTDNEQYV. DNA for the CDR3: TGTGCCAGCAGCAAGTACAGGACGGACAACGAGCAGTACGTC.

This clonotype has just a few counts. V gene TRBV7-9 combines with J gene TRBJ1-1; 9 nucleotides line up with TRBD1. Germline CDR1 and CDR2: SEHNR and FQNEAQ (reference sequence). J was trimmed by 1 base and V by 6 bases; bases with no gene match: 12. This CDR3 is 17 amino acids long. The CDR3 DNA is TGTGCCAGCAGGCAGACCGGGACAGGGTCAAGGAACACTGAAGCTTTCTTT. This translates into CASRQTGTGSRNTEAFF. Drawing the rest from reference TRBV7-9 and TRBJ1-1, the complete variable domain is DTGVSQNPRHKITKRGQNVTFRCDPISEHNRLYWYRQTLGQGPEFLTYFQNEAQLEKSRLLSDRFSAERPKGSFSTLEIQRTEQGDSAMYLCASRQTGTGSRNTEAFFGQGTRLTVV.

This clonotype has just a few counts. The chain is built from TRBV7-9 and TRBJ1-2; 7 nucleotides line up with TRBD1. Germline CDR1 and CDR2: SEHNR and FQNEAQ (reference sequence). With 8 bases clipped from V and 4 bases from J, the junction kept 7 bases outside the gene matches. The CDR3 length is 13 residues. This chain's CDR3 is CASQAGTVYGYTF. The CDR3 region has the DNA TGTGCCAGCCAAGCAGGGACAGTCTATGGCTACACCTTC. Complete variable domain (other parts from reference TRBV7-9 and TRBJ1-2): DTGVSQNPRHKITKRGQNVTFRCDPISEHNRLYWYRQTLGQGPEFLTYFQNEAQLEKSRLLSDRFSAERPKGSFSTLEIQRTEQGDSAMYLCASQAGTVYGYTFGSGTRLTVV.

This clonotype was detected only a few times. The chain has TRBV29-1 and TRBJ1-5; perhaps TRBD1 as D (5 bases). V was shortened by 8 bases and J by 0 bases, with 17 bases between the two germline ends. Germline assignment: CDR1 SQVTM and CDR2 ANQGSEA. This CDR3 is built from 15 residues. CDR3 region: CSPPGTGNSNQPQHF. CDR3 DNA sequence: TGCAGCCCCCCGGGGACGGGGAATAGCAATCAGCCCCAGCATTTT.

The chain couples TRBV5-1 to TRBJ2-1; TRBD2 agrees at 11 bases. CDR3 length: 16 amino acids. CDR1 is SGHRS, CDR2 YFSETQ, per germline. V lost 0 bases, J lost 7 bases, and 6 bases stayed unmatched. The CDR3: CASSLADSGGDNEQFF. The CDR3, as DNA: TGCGCCAGCAGCTTGGCGGATAGCGGGGGGGATAATGAGCAGTTCTTC.

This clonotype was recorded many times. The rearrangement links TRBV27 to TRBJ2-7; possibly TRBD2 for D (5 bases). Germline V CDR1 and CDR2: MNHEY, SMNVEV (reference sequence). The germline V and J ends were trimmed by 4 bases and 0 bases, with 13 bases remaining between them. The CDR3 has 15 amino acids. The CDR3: CASSSRLGSSYEQYF. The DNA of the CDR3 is TGTGCCAGCAGTTCGAGGTTAGGGAGCTCCTACGAGCAGTACTTC.

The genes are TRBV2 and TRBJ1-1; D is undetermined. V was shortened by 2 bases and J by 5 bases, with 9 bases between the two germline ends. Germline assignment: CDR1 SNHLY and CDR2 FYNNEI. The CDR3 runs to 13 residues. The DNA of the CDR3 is TGTGCCAGCAGTGAATGGGTAAGAACTGAAGCTTTCTTT. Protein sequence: CASSEWVRTEAFF.

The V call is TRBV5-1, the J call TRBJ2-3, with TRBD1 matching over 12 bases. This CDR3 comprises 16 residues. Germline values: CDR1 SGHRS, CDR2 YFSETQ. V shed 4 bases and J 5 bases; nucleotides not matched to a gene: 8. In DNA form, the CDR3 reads TGCGCCAGCAGCCCCGGGACAGGGGGCCGGGAAGATACGCAGTATTTT. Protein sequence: CASSPGTGGREDTQYF.

The CDR3 protein is CASSQSTATRRDTQYF. The CDR3 DNA is TGCGCCAGCAGTCAATCAACAGCCACGAGGAGGGATACGCAGTATTTT. V usage is TRBV23-1 and J usage is TRBJ2-3, with a possible D match to TRBD2 (5 bases). TRBV23-1 is assigned to the ORF class and has an uncertain function. The V end lost 0 bases, the J end lost 6 bases, and 16 bases lay between the germline ends. The CDR3 extends over 16 amino acids.

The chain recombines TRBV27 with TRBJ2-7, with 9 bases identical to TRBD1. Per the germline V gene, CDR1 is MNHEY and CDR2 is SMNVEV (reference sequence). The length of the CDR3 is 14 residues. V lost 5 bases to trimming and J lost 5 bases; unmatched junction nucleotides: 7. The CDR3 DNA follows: TGTGCCAGCAGTCTGAACAGGGGGCCCGACGAGCAGTACTTC. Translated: CASSLNRGPDEQYF.

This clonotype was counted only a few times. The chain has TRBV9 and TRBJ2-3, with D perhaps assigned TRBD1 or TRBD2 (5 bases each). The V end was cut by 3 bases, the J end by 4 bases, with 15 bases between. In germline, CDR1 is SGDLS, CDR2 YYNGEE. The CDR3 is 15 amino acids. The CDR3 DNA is TGTGCCAGCAGCGCGTGGGGGATGGGGGCAGATACGCAGTATTTT. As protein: CASSAWGMGADTQYF.

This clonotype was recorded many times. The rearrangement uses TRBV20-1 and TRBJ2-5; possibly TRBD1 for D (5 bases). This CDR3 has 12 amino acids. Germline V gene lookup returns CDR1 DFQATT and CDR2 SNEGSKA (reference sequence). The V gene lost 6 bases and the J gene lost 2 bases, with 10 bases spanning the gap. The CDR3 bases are TGCAGTGCACTCCAGGGTCAAGAGACCCAGTACTTC. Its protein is CSALQGQETQYF.